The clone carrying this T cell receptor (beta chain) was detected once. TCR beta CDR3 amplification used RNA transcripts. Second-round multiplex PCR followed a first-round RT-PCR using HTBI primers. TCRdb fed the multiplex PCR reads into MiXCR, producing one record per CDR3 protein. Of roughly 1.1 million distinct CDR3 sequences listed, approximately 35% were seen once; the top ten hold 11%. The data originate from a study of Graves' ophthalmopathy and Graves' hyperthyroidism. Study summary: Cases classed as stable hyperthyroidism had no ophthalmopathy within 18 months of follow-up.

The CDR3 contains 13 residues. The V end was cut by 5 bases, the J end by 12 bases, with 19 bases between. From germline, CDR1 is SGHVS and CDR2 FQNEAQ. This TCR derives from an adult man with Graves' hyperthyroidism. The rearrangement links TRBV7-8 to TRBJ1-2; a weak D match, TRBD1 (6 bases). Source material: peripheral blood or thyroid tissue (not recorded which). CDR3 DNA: TGTGCCAGCAGCCGACAGGCGACCTCTGGAAACACCTTC. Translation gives CASSRQATSGNTF.